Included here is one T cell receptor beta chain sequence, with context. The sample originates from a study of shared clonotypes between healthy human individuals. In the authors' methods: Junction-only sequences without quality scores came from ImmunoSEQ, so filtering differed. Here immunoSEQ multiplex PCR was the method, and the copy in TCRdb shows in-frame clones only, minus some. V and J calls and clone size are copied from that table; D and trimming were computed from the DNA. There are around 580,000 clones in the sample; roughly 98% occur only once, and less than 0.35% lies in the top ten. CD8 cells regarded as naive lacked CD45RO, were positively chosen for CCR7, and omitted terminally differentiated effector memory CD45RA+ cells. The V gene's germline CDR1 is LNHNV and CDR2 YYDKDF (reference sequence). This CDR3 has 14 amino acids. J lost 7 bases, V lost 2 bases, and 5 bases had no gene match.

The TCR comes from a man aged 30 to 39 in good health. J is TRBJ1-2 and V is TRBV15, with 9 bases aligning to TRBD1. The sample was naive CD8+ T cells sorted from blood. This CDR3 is CATSRPTGGSGYTF. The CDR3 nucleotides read TGTGCCACCAGCAGACCGACAGGGGGAAGTGGCTACACCTTC. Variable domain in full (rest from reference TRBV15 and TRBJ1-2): DAMVIQNPRYQVTQFGKPVTLSCSQTLNHNVMYWYQQKSSQAPKLLFHYYDKDFNNEADTPDNFQSRRPNTSFCFLDIRSPGLGDTAMYLCATSRPTGGSGYTFGSGTRLTVV.